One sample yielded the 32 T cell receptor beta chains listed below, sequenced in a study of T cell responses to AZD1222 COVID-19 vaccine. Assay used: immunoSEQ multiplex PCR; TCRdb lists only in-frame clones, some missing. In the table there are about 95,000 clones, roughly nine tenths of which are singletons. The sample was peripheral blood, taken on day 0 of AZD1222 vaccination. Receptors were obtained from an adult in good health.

The CDR3 coding sequence is TGCGCCAGCAGCCCGGGAGGCGGGGCCCTGTACACCGGGGAGCTGTTTTTT. It specifies CASSPGGGALYTGELFF. The chain is built from TRBV5-1 and TRBJ2-2; 7 bases fit TRBD2. With V trimmed by 4 bases and J by 3 bases, 12 bases remained unmatched. The CDR3 extends over 17 amino acids. CDR1 is SGHRS and CDR2 is YFSETQ in the germline V gene.

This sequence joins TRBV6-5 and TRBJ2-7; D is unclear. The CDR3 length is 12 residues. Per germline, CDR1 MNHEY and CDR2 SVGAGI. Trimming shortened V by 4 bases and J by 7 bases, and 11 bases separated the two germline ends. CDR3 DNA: TGTGCCAGCAGTTCTCTCGACCGGGAGCAGTACTTC. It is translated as CASSSLDREQYF.

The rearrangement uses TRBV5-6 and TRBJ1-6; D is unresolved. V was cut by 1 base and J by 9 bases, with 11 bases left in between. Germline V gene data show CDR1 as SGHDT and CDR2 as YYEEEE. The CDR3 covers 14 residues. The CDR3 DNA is TGTGCCAGCAGCTTGTGGCCGGAGAGTTCACCCCTCCACTTT. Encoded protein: CASSLWPESSPLHF.

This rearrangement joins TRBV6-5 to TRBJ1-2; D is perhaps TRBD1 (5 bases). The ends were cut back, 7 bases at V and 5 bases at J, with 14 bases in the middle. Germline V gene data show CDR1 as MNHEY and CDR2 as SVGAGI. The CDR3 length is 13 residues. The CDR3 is CASKEIRGYGYTF. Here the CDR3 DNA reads TGTGCCAGCAAGGAGATAAGGGGATATGGCTACACCTTC.

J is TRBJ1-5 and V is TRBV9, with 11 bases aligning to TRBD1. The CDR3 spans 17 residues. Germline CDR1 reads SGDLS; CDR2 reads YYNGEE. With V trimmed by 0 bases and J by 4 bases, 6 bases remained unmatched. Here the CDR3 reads CASSVARTGGRNQPQHF. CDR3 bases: TGTGCCAGCAGCGTAGCTCGGACAGGGGGCAGGAATCAGCCCCAGCATTTT.

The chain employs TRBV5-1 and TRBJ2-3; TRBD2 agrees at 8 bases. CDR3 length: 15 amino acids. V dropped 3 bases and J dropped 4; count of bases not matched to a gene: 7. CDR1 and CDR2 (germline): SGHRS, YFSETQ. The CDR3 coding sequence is TGCGCCAGCAGCTCCGGGACTAGAGGCCCAGATACGCAGTATTTT. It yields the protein CASSSGTRGPDTQYF.

For the CDR3, the DNA is TGTGCCAGCAGCACAGCTAATCAGCCCCAGCATTTT. Residues: CASSTANQPQHF. The chain joins TRBV21-1 to TRBJ1-5. TRBV21-1 represents a pseudogene. The CDR3 contains 12 residues.

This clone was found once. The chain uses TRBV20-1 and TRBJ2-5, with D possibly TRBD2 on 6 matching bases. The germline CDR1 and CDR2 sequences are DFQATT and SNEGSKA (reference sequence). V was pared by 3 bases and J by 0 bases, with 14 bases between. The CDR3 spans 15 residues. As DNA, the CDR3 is TGCAGTGCTAGTTCCCCTCGGGACTACCAAGAGACCCAGTACTTC. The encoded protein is CSASSPRDYQETQYF.

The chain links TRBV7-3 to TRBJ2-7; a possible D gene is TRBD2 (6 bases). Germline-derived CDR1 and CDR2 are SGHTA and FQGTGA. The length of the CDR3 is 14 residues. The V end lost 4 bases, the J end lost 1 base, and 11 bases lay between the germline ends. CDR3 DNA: TGTGCCAGCAGCTCGGAGGCGGGGTCCTACGAGCAGTACTTC. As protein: CASSSEAGSYEQYF.

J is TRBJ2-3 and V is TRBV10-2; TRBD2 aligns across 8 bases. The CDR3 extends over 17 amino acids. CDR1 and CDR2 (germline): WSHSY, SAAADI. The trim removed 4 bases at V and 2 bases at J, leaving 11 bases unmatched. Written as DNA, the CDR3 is TGCGCCAGCAGTGGCCCTTTGCGGGGGGCCTTCACAGATACGCAGTATTTT. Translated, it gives CASSGPLRGAFTDTQYF.

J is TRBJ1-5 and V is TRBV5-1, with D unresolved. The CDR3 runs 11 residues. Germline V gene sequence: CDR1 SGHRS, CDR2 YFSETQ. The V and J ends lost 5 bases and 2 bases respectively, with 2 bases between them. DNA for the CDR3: TGCGCCAGCAGGGGCAATCAGCCCCAGCATTTT. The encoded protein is CASRGNQPQHF. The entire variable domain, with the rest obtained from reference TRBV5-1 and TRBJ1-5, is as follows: KAGVTQTPRYLIKTRGQQVTLSCSPISGHRSVSWYQQTPGQGLQFLFEYFSETQRNKGNFPGRFSGRQFSNSRSEMNVSTLELGDSALYLCASRGNQPQHFGDGTRLSIL.

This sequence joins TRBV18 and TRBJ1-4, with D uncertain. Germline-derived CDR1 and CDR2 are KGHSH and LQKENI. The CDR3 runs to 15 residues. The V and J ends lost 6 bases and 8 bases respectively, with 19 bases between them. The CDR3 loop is CASSPLTGSSEKLFF. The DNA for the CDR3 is TGTGCCAGCTCCCCCCTCACGGGAAGCAGCGAAAAACTGTTTTTT. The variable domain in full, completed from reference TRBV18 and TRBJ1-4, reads NAGVMQNPRHLVRRRGQEARLRCSPMKGHSHVYWYRQLPEEGLKFMVYLQKENIIDESGMPKERFSAEFPKEGPSILRIQQVVRGDSAAYFCASSPLTGSSEKLFFGSGTQLSVL.

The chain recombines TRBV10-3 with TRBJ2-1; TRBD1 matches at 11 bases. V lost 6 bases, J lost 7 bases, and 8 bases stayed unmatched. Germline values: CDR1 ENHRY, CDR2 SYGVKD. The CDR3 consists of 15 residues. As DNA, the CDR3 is TGTGCCATCAGCAAGGACAGGGGGCAAAGGAATGAGCAGTTCTTC. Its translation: CAISKDRGQRNEQFF.

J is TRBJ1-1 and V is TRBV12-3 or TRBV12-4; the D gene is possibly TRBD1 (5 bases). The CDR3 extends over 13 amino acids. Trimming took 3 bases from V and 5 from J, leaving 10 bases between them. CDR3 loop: CASSFGGETEAFF. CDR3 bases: TGTGCCAGCAGTTTTGGGGGGGAAACTGAAGCTTTCTTT.

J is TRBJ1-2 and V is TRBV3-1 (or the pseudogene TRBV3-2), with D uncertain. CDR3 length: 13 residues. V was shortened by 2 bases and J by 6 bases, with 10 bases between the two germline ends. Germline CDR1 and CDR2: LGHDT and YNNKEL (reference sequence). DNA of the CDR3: TGTGCCAGCAGCCAACGTTCTGTCAATGGCTACACCTTC. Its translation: CASSQRSVNGYTF.

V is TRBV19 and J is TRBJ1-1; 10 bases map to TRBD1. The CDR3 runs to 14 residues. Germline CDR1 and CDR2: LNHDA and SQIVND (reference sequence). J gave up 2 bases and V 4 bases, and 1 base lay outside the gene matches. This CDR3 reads CASSRDRGNTEAFF. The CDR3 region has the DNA TGTGCCAGTAGTAGGGACAGGGGCAACACTGAAGCTTTCTTT.

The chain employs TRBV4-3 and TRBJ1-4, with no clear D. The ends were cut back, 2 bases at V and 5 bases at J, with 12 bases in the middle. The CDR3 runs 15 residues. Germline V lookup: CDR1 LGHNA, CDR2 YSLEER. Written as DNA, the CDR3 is TGCGCCAGCAGCCAAACGGTTGGCCCGAATGAAAAACTGTTTTTT. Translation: CASSQTVGPNEKLFF.

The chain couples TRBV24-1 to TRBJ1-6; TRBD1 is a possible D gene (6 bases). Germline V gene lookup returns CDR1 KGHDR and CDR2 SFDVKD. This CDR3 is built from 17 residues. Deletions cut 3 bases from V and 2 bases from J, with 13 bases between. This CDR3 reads CATSDGTKGTYNSPLHF. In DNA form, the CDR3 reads TGTGCCACCAGTGATGGGACAAAAGGGACCTATAATTCACCCCTCCACTTT.

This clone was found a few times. The CDR3 protein is CASSMGTDTYEQYF. As DNA, the CDR3 is TGTGCCAGTAGTATGGGGACAGATACCTACGAGCAGTACTTC. The J gene is TRBJ2-7, the V gene TRBV19; 7 bases match TRBD1. CDR1 is LNHDA and CDR2 is SQIVND in the germline V gene (reference sequence). Unmatched junction bases numbered 4, after V lost 3 bases and J lost 2 bases. CDR3 size: 14 residues.

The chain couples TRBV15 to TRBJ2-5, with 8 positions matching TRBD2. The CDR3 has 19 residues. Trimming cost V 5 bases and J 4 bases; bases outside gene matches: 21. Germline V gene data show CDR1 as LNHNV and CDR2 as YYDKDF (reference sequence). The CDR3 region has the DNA TGTGCCACCAGCGAGATAGCCCGCGGGCCGGGACTAGGGATAGAGACCCAGTACTTC. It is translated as CATSEIARGPGLGIETQYF.

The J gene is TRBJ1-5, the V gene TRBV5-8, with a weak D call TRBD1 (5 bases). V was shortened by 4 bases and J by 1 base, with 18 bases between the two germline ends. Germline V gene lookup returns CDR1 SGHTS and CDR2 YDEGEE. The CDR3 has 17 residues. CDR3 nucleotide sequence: TGTGCCAGCAGCCCGGAAAACTGGGGACTGAGCAATCAGCCCCAGCATTTT. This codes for CASSPENWGLSNQPQHF.

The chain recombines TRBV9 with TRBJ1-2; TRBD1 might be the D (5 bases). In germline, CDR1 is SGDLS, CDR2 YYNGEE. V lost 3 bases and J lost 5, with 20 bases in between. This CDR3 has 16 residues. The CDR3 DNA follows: TGTGCCAGCAGCGCAGGATCGGGGGATCTTGGGTATGGCTACACCTTC. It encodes CASSAGSGDLGYGYTF.

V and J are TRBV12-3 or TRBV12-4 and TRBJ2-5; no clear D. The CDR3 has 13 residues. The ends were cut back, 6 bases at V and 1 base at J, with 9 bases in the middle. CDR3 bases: TGTGCCAGCAGGCTGCGCCTCCAAGAGACCCAGTACTTC. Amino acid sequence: CASRLRLQETQYF.

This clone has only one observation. The CDR3 coding sequence is TGTGCCACGGGGACTGTGGGGAGTACCGGGGAGCTGTTTTTT. This gives the protein CATGTVGSTGELFF. This rearrangement joins TRBV10-3 to TRBJ2-2; TRBD2 is a possible D gene (6 bases). This CDR3 is 14 amino acids long. V dropped 10 bases and J dropped 5 bases, with 17 bases sitting between them. The germline V gene has CDR1 ENHRY and CDR2 SYGVKD.

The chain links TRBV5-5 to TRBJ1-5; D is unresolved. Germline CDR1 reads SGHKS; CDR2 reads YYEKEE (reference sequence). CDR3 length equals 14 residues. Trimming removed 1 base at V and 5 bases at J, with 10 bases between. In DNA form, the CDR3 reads TGTGCCAGCAGCTTGAGGTGGGCCCATCAGCCCCAGCATTTT. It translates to CASSLRWAHQPQHF.

Here the CDR3 DNA reads TGTGCCAGCAGCCTGGGGGACGGTAGGACCTTGTTTTTT. Amino acid sequence: CASSLGDGRTLFF. The chain recombines TRBV5-6 with TRBJ1-4; D is possibly TRBD1 (5 bases). This CDR3 is built from 13 residues. Trimming took off 4 bases at V and 15 bases at J, with 19 bases between the two ends. Germline-derived CDR1 and CDR2 are SGHDT and YYEEEE.

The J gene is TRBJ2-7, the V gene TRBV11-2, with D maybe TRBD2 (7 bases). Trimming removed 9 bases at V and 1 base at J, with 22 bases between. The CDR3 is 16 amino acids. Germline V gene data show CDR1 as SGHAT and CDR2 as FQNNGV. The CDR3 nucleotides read TGTGCCAGTACTGCTAAGGGGGGGCTGTGGTCCTACGAGCAGTACTTC. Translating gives CASTAKGGLWSYEQYF.

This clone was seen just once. The CDR3 bases are TGTGCCAGCAGGGCCGCGGGGGGACATCAGCCCCAGCATTTT. Its protein product is CASRAAGGHQPQHF. The V and J genes are TRBV28 and TRBJ1-5, with D perhaps matching TRBD1 (5 bases). There are 14 residues in the CDR3. In germline, CDR1 is MDHEN, CDR2 SYDVKM. The ends were cut back, 6 bases at V and 5 bases at J, with 14 bases in the middle.

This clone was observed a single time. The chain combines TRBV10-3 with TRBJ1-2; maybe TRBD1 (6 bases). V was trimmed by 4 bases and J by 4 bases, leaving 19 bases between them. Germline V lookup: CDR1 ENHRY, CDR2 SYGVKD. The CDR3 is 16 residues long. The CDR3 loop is CAISGGMTGATYGYTF. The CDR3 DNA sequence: TGTGCCATCAGTGGGGGAATGACAGGCGCAACCTATGGCTACACCTTC.

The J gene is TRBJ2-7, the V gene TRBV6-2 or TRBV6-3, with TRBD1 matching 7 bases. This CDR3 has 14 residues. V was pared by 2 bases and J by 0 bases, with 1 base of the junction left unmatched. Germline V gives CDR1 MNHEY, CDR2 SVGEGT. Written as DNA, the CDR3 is TGTGCCAGCAGTTACGGGACAGACTCCTACGAGCAGTACTTC. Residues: CASSYGTDSYEQYF.

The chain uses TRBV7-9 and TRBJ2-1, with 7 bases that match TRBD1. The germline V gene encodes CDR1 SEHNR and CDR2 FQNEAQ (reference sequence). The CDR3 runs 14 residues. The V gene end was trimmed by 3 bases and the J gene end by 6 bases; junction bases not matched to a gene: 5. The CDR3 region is CASSFRQGPNEQFF. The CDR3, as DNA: TGTGCCAGCAGCTTCCGACAGGGCCCCAATGAGCAGTTCTTC.

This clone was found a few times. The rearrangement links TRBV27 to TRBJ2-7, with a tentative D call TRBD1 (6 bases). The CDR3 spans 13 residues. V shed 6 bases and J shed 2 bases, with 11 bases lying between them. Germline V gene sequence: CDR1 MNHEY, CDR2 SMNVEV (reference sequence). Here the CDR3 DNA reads TGTGCCAGCAGCGCAGGGGTGGCCTACGAGCAGTACTTC. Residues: CASSAGVAYEQYF.